This T cell receptor (beta chain) was identified in a study of blood T cell repertoires in COVID-19. Study in general: Some COVID-19 samples were acute and others convalescent; all came from the United States, Italy and Spain. Sources were T cells, B-cell-depleted T cells, or PBMCs; the material itself was cDNA or gDNA.

The ends lost 5 bases at V and 7 bases at J; junction bases unmatched: 7. The CDR3 totals 15 residues. Germline CDR1 and CDR2: SGHRS and YFSETQ. The authors' processing: Reference gene primer amplification in the assay estimated nucleated cell counts. Assay used: immunoSEQ multiplex PCR; TCRdb lists only in-frame clones, some missing. V and J calls and clone size are as listed in that table; D and trimming were resolved from the DNA. This sample yields about 150,000 clones, of which around 80% are seen a single time; over 10% belongs to the top ten. The clonotype was recovered from a man in his sixties with active or convalescent COVID-19. Sample: peripheral blood. The chain uses TRBV5-1 and TRBJ2-1; TRBD1 matches 12 bases. The chain's CDR3 is CASSAGQGARNEQFF. CDR3 sequence (DNA): TGCGCCAGCAGTGCGGGACAGGGGGCTAGGAATGAGCAGTTCTTC.